This TCR beta chain was retrieved from a study of T-cell memory formation after mild COVID-19. Overall study context: TCR clusters were mostly donor specific. Study findings and constraints: Mainly CM and EM harbored the contracting CD4+ clones; mainly EMRA harbored the CD8+ ones.

MiXCR, applied by TCRdb to the 5' RACE reads, yields one record per CDR3 protein. The data show roughly 620,000 distinct CDR3 sequences, roughly 18% seen once. A note on this clonotype: What it binds is not known.

The origin of this receptor is an adult woman who had mild COVID-19 (a few samples of this study predate the infection). Cell type and time point are not known. The sample taken for sequencing was PBMCs or a T cell subset sorted from them (not recorded which).

The CDR3 DNA follows: TGTGCCAGCAGCTTAGCTACACATCGAGAGCAGTACTTC. As protein: CASSLATHREQYF. The V gene is TRBV7-8, the J gene TRBJ2-7; D unclear. CDR3 length equals 13 residues. From germline, CDR1 is SGHVS and CDR2 FQNEAQ. Trimming took off 0 bases at V and 7 bases at J, with 10 bases between the two ends.